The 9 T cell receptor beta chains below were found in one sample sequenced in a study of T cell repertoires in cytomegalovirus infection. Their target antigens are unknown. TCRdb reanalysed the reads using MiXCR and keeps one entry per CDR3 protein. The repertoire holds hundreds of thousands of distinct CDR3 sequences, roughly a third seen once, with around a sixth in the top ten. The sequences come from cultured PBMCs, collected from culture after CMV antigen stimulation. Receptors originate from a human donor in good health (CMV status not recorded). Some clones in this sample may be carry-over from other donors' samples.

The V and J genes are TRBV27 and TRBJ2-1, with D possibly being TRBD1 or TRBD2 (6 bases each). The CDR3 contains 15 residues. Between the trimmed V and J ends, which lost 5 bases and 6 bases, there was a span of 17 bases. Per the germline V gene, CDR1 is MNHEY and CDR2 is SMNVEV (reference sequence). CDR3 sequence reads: CASSTMGGAGNEQFF. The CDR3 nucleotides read TGTGCCAGCAGTACCATGGGGGGCGCGGGCAATGAGCAGTTCTTC.

The CDR3 region has the DNA TGTGCCAGCAGCTTAGATCCTAGCTCCCGTACGCAGTATTTT. It encodes CASSLDPSSRTQYF. This chain uses TRBV7-9 with TRBJ2-3; TRBD2 is a possible D gene (5 bases). The germline gives CDR1 SEHNR, CDR2 FQNEAQ (reference sequence). There are 14 residues in the CDR3. Trimming took off 1 base at V and 8 bases at J, with 13 bases between the two ends.

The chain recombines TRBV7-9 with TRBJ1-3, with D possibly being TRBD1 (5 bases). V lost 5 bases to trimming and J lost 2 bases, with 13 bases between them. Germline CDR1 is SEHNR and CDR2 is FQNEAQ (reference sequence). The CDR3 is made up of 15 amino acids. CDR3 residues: CASSPTPGPGNTIYF. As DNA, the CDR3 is TGTGCCAGCAGCCCGACCCCAGGGCCTGGAAACACCATATATTTT.

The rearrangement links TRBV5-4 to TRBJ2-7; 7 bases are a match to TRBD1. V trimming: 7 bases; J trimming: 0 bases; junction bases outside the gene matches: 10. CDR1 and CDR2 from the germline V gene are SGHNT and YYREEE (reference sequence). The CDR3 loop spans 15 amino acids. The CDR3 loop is CASSDTGTASYEQYF. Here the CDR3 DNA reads TGTGCCAGCTCGGATACCGGGACAGCCTCCTACGAGCAGTACTTC.

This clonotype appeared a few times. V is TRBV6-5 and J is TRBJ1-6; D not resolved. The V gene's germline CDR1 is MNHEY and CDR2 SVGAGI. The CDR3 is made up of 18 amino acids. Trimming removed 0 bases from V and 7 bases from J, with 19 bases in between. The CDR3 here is CASSYSGISTSTNSPLHF. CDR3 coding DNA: TGTGCCAGCAGTTACTCGGGAATATCTACCAGTACCAATTCACCCCTCCACTTT.

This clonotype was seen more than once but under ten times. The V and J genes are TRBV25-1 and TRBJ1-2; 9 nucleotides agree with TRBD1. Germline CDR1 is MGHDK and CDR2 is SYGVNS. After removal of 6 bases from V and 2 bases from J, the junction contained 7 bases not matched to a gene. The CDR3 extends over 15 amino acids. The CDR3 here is CASSQTGGPNYGYTF. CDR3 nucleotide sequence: TGTGCCAGCAGCCAGACAGGGGGTCCAAACTATGGCTACACCTTC.

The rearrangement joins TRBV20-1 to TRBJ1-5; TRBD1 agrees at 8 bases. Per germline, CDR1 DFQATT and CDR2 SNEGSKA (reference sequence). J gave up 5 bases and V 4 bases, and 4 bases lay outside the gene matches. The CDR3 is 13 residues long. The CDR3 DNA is TGCAGTGCTACAACGACAGGGGATCAGCCCCAGCATTTT. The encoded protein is CSATTTGDQPQHF.

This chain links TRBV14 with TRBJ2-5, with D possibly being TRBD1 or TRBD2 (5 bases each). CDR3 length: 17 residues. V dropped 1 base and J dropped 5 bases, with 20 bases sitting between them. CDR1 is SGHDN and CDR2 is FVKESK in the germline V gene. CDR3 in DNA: TGTGCCAGCAGCCAAGCTCTCCCTGGGACCTCTGCCGAGACCCAGTACTTC. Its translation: CASSQALPGTSAETQYF.

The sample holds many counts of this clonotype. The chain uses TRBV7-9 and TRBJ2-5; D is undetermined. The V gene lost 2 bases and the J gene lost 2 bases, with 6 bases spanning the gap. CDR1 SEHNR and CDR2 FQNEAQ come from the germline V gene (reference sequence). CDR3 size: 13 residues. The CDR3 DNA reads TGTGCCAGCAGCTTATTCGAGCAAGAGACCCAGTACTTC. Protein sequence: CASSLFEQETQYF.